The text below deals with one T cell receptor (beta chain). Germline V CDR1 and CDR2: SGHAT, FQNNGV. The length of the CDR3 is 15 residues. With 2 bases clipped from V and 3 bases from J, the junction kept 7 bases outside the gene matches. This entry comes from a study of cytomegalovirus exposure and HLA in healthy donors. The PCR employed 60 Vbeta primers together with 13 Jbeta primers. Sequenced by immunoSEQ multiplex PCR; TCRdb stores in-frame clones only, minus some. In the table there are roughly 76,000 clones, 86% of which are singletons. This receptor was obtained from a woman in her 30s in good health and CMV-seronegative. The specimen was PBMCs. The chain has TRBV11-2 and TRBJ2-7, with 7 bases lining up with TRBD2. The CDR3 sequence: CASSLRSSGDYEQYF. The CDR3 DNA follows: TGTGCCAGCAGCTTAAGGTCTAGCGGTGACTACGAGCAGTACTTC.